Below are 22 T cell receptor beta chains sequenced from a single sample in a study of blood T cell repertoires in COVID-19. Sequencing was performed with immunoSEQ multiplex PCR; in TCRdb, only in-frame clones are kept and a portion is missing. The table records more than 95,000 clones, about 88% of them present only once. Sequencing was carried out using peripheral blood. The receptors stem from a woman aged 80 or over with acute or convalescent COVID-19.

The chain couples TRBV28 to TRBJ2-5, with TRBD2 identical over 7 bases. The CDR3 loop spans 14 amino acids. V shed 8 bases and J 0 bases; nucleotides not matched to a gene: 6. The germline V gene has CDR1 MDHEN and CDR2 SYDVKM. CDR3 in DNA: TGTGCCAGCGGGCGGCGGGAGTACCAAGAGACCCAGTACTTC. This encodes CASGRREYQETQYF.

This clone has just one count. The chain combines TRBV28 with TRBJ2-1; maybe TRBD2 (6 bases). Germline lookup yields CDR1 MDHEN and CDR2 SYDVKM. The CDR3 extends over 15 amino acids. V lost 6 bases, J lost 2 bases, and 14 bases lay in between. The CDR3 nucleotides read TGTGCCAGCAGCCCCCCGGGGGACCCCTACAATGAGCAGTTCTTC. It is translated as CASSPPGDPYNEQFF.

The V gene is TRBV7-9, the J gene TRBJ2-4; TRBD2 agrees at 9 bases. Trimming took 5 bases from V and 4 from J; bases not matched to a gene: 6. Germline CDR1 reads SEHNR; CDR2 reads FQNEAQ (reference sequence). The CDR3 sequence is 15 residues long. The DNA of the CDR3 is TGTGCCAGCAGCGACACCGGACTAGCGAAAAACATTCAGTACTTC. Amino acids: CASSDTGLAKNIQYF.

V and J are TRBV2 and TRBJ2-2, with a possible D match to TRBD2 (7 bases). The CDR3 sequence is 15 residues long. Trimming cost V 6 bases and J 8 bases, with 19 bases left between them. Germline loops: CDR1 SNHLY, CDR2 FYNNEI. As DNA, the CDR3 is TGTGCCAGCAGCGGGGGGCCCCCAGCCGTGGGGGAGCTGTTTTTT. Residues: CASSGGPPAVGELFF.

The chain couples TRBV20-1 to TRBJ1-6, with TRBD1 as a possible D gene (6 bases). The germline CDR1 and CDR2 sequences are DFQATT and SNEGSKA (reference sequence). The CDR3 sequence is 17 residues long. V was trimmed by 3 bases and J by 0 bases, leaving 15 bases between them. The CDR3 loop is CSASPAGVSSYNSPLHF. For the CDR3, the DNA is TGCAGTGCTAGTCCCGCAGGGGTCAGCTCCTATAATTCACCCCTCCACTTT.

V usage is TRBV9 and J usage is TRBJ1-2, with D possibly matching TRBD1 (5 bases). The V end was cut by 4 bases, the J end by 1 base, with 8 bases between. The V gene's germline CDR1 is SGDLS and CDR2 YYNGEE. This CDR3 has 13 amino acids. Here the CDR3 DNA reads TGTGCCAGCAGCCGAGACAGTAACTATGGCTACACCTTC. Residues: CASSRDSNYGYTF.

The V gene is TRBV3-1 (or the pseudogene TRBV3-2), the J gene TRBJ2-1; D not certain. The V gene's germline CDR1 is LGHDT and CDR2 YNNKEL (reference sequence). The CDR3 is 17 amino acids. Trimming left V 0 bases short and J 0 bases short, with 12 bases between. CDR3 coding DNA: TGTGCCAGCAGCCAAGATGGGCTGGCCAGCTCCTACAATGAGCAGTTCTTC. Protein sequence: CASSQDGLASSYNEQFF.

J is TRBJ1-2 and V is TRBV7-9; tentatively, D is TRBD1 (5 bases). Trimming pared 1 base from V and 3 bases from J, leaving 9 bases between. The CDR3 runs to 14 residues. CDR1 is SEHNR, CDR2 FQNEAQ, per germline (reference sequence). This CDR3 reads CASSLEQVHYGYTF. CDR3 nucleotide sequence: TGTGCCAGCAGCTTAGAACAGGTTCACTATGGCTACACCTTC.

The rearrangement joins TRBV6-2 or TRBV6-3 to TRBJ2-5; TRBD2 aligns across 11 bases. CDR3 length: 13 amino acids. The germline CDR1 and CDR2 sequences are MNHEY and SVGEGT. Trimming at V came to 3 bases and at J to 7 bases, leaving 1 base not matched to a gene. The CDR3 DNA sequence: TGTGCCAGCAGTTATAGCGGGGGGGGGACCCAGTACTTC. Translation gives CASSYSGGGTQYF.

V gene TRBV28 combines with J gene TRBJ1-1; D is possibly TRBD1 (5 bases). Germline CDR1 is MDHEN and CDR2 is SYDVKM. The CDR3 extends over 12 amino acids. Trimming cost V 4 bases and J 8 bases, with 11 bases left between them. The CDR3 loop reads CASSSPGGEAFF. The CDR3 coding sequence is TGTGCCAGCAGTTCCCCGGGGGGGGAAGCTTTCTTT.

This clone was detected only once. The V gene is TRBV3-1 (or the pseudogene TRBV3-2), the J gene TRBJ2-7, with D tentatively TRBD2 (5 bases). Per germline, CDR1 LGHDT and CDR2 YNNKEL (reference sequence). This CDR3 is built from 14 residues. The germline V and J ends were trimmed by 4 bases and 5 bases, with 15 bases remaining between them. The CDR3 region is CASSRPAGRDEQYF. CDR3 DNA sequence: TGTGCCAGCAGCCGACCGGCGGGTCGCGACGAGCAGTACTTC.

A few counts support this clone. The chain joins TRBV3-1 (or the pseudogene TRBV3-2) to TRBJ2-1; 9 bases map to TRBD2. The CDR3 has 15 residues. Trimming at V came to 5 bases and at J to 9 bases, leaving 11 bases not matched to a gene. CDR1 and CDR2 from the germline V gene are LGHDT and YNNKEL (reference sequence). The CDR3 loop reads CASSTGTSFSGEQFF. In DNA, the CDR3 is TGTGCCAGCAGCACCGGGACTAGCTTTTCTGGTGAGCAGTTCTTC.

The chain carries TRBV19 and TRBJ2-1, with 7 bases lining up with TRBD2. Germline assignment: CDR1 LNHDA and CDR2 SQIVND (reference sequence). The CDR3 sequence is 14 residues long. J lost 8 bases, V lost 7 bases, and 11 bases had no gene match. CDR3 region: CASKEGGPYHEQFF. The CDR3 DNA reads as TGTGCCAGTAAGGAGGGAGGGCCTTACCATGAGCAGTTCTTC.

This clone was recorded a few times. The chain combines TRBV6-5 with TRBJ2-6; no definite D call. The CDR3 loop spans 13 amino acids. Germline assignment: CDR1 MNHEY and CDR2 SVGAGI. V lost 6 bases and J 5 bases, leaving 8 bases between the germline ends. CDR3 protein: CASSGSWANVLTF. The CDR3, as DNA: TGTGCCAGCAGCGGTTCCTGGGCCAACGTCCTGACTTTC.

The chain links TRBV6-5 to TRBJ1-5; 7 bases line up with TRBD1. The trim removed 2 bases at V and 6 bases at J, leaving 7 bases unmatched. Germline CDR1 and CDR2: MNHEY and SVGAGI. This CDR3 contains 15 residues. CDR3 in amino acids: CASSYRQGGGQPQHF. Here the CDR3 DNA reads TGTGCCAGCAGTTACCGGCAAGGGGGCGGTCAGCCCCAGCATTTT.

The chain carries TRBV5-1 and TRBJ2-7, with D hard to call. Germline V gene sequence: CDR1 SGHRS, CDR2 YFSETQ. The CDR3 totals 11 residues. V lost 3 bases to trimming and J lost 4 bases, with 5 bases between them. The CDR3 sequence is CASSSFYEQYF. CDR3 DNA: TGCGCCAGCAGCTCCTTTTACGAGCAGTACTTC.

This clone showed up just once. J is TRBJ2-5 and V is TRBV4-1; TRBD2 might be the D (6 bases). Germline V gene lookup returns CDR1 MGHRA and CDR2 YSYEKL. There are 14 residues in the CDR3. V lost 1 base and J lost 3, with 9 bases in between. The CDR3 nucleotides read TGCGCCAGCAGCCAAGTCGGCGGGAAAGAGACCCAGTACTTC. Protein sequence: CASSQVGGKETQYF.

The chain employs TRBV7-2 and TRBJ1-1, with 7 bases lining up with TRBD1. The V and J ends lost 3 bases and 7 bases, in that order; junction bases with no gene match: 5. CDR1 and CDR2 from the germline V gene are SGHTA and FQGNSA. The CDR3 is 13 amino acids. In DNA form, the CDR3 reads TGTGCCAGCAGCTTTAACAGGGGCGGTGAAGCTTTCTTT. Residues: CASSFNRGGEAFF.

This clone was seen a single time. The chain carries TRBV27 and TRBJ1-1, with D maybe TRBD1 (5 bases). Trimming left V 6 bases short and J 3 bases short, with 17 bases between. CDR1 and CDR2 from the germline V gene are MNHEY and SMNVEV (reference sequence). This CDR3 is 15 amino acids long. This CDR3 reads CASRRAGVRDTEAFF. DNA of the CDR3: TGTGCCAGCAGGCGGGCGGGGGTCAGGGACACTGAAGCTTTCTTT.

This chain connects TRBV5-1 to TRBJ2-5, with 8 bases identical to TRBD2. The CDR3 consists of 16 residues. The trim removed 3 bases at V and 5 bases at J, leaving 12 bases unmatched. The germline gives CDR1 SGHRS, CDR2 YFSETQ. As DNA, the CDR3 is TGCGCCAGCAGCTCAGGACCGGGACTAGGGGGGGAGACCCAGTACTTC. Translated, it gives CASSSGPGLGGETQYF.

CDR3 amino acids: CASKAGQGWYYEQYF. CDR3 nucleotide sequence: TGTGCCAGCAAGGCAGGACAGGGGTGGTACTACGAGCAGTACTTC. The chain is built from TRBV2 and TRBJ2-7, with 9 bases fitting TRBD1. Trimming cost V 7 bases and J 3 bases; bases outside gene matches: 10. The CDR3 is 15 residues long. Per the germline V gene, CDR1 is SNHLY and CDR2 is FYNNEI.

The CDR3: CASSPGQPNEKLFF. The CDR3 region has the DNA TGCGCCAGCAGCCCGGGACAGCCTAATGAAAAACTGTTTTTT. This chain links TRBV5-1 with TRBJ1-4; 7 bases are shared with TRBD1. Germline trimming cut 4 bases from V and 3 bases from J; bases unmatched to any gene: 3. Per the germline V gene, CDR1 is SGHRS and CDR2 is YFSETQ. The CDR3 has 14 residues.